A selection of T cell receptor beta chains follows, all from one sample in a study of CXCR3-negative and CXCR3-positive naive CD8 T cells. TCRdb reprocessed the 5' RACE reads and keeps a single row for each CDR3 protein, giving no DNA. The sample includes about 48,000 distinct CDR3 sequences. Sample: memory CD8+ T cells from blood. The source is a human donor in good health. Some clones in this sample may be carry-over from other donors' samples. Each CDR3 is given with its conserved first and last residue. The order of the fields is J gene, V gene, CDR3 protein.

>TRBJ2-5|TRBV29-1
CSVDFLQGIGETQYF
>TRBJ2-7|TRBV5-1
CASSSGTPIYEQYF
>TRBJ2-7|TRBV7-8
CASSLQGTTYEQYF
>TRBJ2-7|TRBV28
CATGTGTADEQYF
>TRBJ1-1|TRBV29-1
CSVETGPEAFF
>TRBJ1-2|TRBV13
CASSSPDRGDYGYTF
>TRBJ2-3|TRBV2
CASSEGLAVVTDTQYF
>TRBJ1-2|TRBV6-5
CASSYSERSHYTF
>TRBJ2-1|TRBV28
CASSLVAVGHEQFF
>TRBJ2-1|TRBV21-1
CASHQTGTSREFF
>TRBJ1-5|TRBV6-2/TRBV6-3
CASSYSSENQPQRF
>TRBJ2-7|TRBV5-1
CASGGGIQLSEQYF
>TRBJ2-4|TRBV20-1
CSARDPGDRDRDFSYIQYF
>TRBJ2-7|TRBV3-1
CASSPPDRGYEQYF
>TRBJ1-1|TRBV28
CASSPGITEAFF
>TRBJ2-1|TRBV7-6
CASSPVSSSGYNEQFF
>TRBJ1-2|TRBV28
CASSLTGTGYGYTF
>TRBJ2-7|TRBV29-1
CSVEDLSQDGSYEQYF
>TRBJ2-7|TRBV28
CASSLFPDTYEQYF
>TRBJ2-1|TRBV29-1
CSVEGPLSYNEQFF
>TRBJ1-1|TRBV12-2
CASRLTKGEPGRDTEAFF
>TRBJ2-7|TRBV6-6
CASSYPRLAGGPVVYEQYF
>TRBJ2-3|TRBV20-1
CSARGPGAGGDTQYF
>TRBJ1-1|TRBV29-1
CSGWGGEAAFF
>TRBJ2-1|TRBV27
CASSSPDNEQFF
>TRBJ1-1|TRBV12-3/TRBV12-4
CASKRGDSDTEAFF
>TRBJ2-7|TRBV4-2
CASSLWTAYEQYF
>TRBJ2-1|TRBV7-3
CASSLSGSSDEQFF
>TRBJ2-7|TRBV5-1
CASSSGTPYEQYF
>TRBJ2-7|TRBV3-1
CAVGQGAYEQYF
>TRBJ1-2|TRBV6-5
CASSYPGAHGYTF
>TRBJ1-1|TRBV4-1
CASSQKVVGTEAFF
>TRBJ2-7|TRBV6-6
CASRTDVNEQYF
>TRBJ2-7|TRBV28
CASASIADSPYPEQYF
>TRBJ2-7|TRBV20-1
CSARDGTSYEQYF
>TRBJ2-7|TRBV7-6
CASRGTAYEQYF
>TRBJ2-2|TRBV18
CASSPTSGGAGRTGELFF
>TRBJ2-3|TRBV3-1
CASSHVGGPGTDTQYF
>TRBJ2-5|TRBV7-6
CASSLGGGVQETQYF
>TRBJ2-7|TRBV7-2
CASSLTSKNEQYF
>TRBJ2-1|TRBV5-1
CASSGSGSSYNEQFF
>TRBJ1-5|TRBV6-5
CASSHSDNQPQHF
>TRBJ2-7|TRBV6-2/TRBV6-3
CASSTPMITVHEQYF
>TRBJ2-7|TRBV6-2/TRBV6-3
CASTLQFPSRHEQYF
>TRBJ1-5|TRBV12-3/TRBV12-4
CASSLGVGNQPQHF
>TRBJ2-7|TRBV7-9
CASSLDGTYEQYF
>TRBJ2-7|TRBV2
CASRLTLYEQYF
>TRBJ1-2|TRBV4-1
CASSAMRDPNYGYTF
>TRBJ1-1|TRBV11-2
CASTSNYWGEVNTEAFF
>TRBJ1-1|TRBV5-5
CASSLGTGGTEAFF
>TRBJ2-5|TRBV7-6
CASSEAGQETQYF
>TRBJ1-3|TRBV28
CASSSRGNTIYF